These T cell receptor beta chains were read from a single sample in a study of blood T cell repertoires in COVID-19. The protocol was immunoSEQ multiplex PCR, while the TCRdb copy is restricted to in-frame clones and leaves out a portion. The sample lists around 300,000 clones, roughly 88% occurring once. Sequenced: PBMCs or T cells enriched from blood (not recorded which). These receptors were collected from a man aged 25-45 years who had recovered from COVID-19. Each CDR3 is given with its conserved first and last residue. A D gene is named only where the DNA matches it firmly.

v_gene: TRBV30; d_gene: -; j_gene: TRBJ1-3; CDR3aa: CAWSVRLGIAFSGNTIYF; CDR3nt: TGTGCCTGGAGTGTACGTTTAGGCATAGCATTCTCTGGAAACACCATATATTTT
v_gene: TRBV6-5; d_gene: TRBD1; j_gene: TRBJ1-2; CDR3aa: CASSWGQGAYGYTF; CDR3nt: TGTGCCAGCAGTTGGGGACAGGGGGCCTATGGCTACACCTTC
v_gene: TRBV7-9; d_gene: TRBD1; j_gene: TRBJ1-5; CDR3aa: CASSTQGDQPQHF; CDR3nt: TGTGCCAGCAGCACCCAGGGGGACCAGCCCCAGCATTTT
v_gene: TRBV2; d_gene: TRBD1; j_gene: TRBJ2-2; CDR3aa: CASRPGTVNTGELFF; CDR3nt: TGTGCCAGCAGGCCCGGGACAGTGAACACCGGGGAGCTGTTTTTT
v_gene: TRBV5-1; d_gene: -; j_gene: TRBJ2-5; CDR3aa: CASSLLVEETQYF; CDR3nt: TGCGCCAGCAGCCTACTAGTTGAGGAGACCCAGTACTTC
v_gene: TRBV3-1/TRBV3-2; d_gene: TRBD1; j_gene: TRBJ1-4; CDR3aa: CASSLRTGNNEKLFF; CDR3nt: TGTGCCAGCAGCCTCCGGACAGGCAATAATGAAAAACTGTTTTTT
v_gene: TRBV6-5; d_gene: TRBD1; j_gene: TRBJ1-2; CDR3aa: CASSYTRTGEGYGYTF; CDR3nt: TGTGCCAGCAGTTACACCCGGACAGGGGAGGGCTATGGCTACACCTTC
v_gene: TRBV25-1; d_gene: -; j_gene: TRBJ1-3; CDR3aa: CASSESPRVDTIYF; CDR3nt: TGTGCCAGCAGTGAATCCCCCCGGGTGGACACCATATATTTT
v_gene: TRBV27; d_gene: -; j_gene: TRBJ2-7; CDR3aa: CASRSDHEQYF; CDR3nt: TGTGCCAGCAGGAGCGACCACGAGCAGTACTTC
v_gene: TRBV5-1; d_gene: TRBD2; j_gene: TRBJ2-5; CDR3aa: CASSPGLAGARYQETQYF; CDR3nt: TGCGCCAGCAGCCCGGGACTAGCGGGGGCTAGGTACCAAGAGACCCAGTACTTC
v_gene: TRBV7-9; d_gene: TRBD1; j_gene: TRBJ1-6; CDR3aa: CASSTTGSNSPLHF; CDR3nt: TGTGCCAGCAGCACGACAGGGAGCAATTCACCCCTCCACTTT
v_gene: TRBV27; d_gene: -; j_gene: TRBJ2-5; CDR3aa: CASSLYRTPRETQYF; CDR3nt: TGTGCCAGCAGTTTATACAGGACGCCCAGGGAGACCCAGTACTTC
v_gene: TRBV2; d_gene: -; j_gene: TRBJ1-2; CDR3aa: CARNGGAGAVYGYTF; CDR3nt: TGTGCCAGGAACGGGGGGGCAGGGGCAGTTTATGGCTACACCTTC
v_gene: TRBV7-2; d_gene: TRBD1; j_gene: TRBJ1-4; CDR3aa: CASSLAGTGDEKLFF; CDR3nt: TGTGCCAGCAGCTTAGCCGGGACAGGGGATGAAAAACTGTTTTTT